This passage covers 27 T cell receptor beta chains from one sample sequenced in a study of cytomegalovirus exposure and HLA in healthy donors. Primers: 60 Vbeta forward and 13 Jbeta reverse. Data came from immunoSEQ multiplex PCR; TCRdb stores just in-frame clones and leaves some out. Altogether about 120,000 clones are present, around 70% being singletons, with the ten largest covering just over 8%. Sequenced input: PBMCs. These receptors all come from a woman in her 40s in good health and CMV-seropositive.

The chain joins TRBV5-1 to TRBJ1-1; D is ambiguous. The CDR3 length is 13 residues. Germline lookup yields CDR1 SGHRS and CDR2 YFSETQ. V lost 3 bases, J lost 4 bases, and 10 bases lay in between. The CDR3 loop reads CASSSGGFTEAFF. Here the CDR3 DNA reads TGCGCCAGCAGCTCAGGAGGGTTCACTGAAGCTTTCTTT.

The chain carries TRBV7-2 and TRBJ1-5; a weak D match, TRBD1 (5 bases). V was shortened by 4 bases and J by 0 bases, with 13 bases between the two germline ends. The CDR3 contains 16 residues. Germline lookup yields CDR1 SGHTA and CDR2 FQGNSA. The CDR3 region is CASSSFGRDSNQPQHF. For the CDR3, the DNA is TGTGCCAGCAGCTCCTTCGGCAGGGATAGCAATCAGCCCCAGCATTTT.

V usage is TRBV7-2 and J usage is TRBJ1-2; D is perhaps TRBD1 (5 bases). With 3 bases removed from V and 7 bases from J, the gap between germline ends came to 15 bases. From germline, CDR1 is SGHTA and CDR2 FQGNSA. The CDR3 consists of 14 residues. CDR3 region: CASSFWGASGGYTF. As DNA, the CDR3 is TGTGCCAGCAGCTTTTGGGGCGCGTCTGGTGGCTACACCTTC.

V is TRBV5-4 and J is TRBJ1-1; D is unclear. Per the germline V gene, CDR1 is SGHNT and CDR2 is YYREEE (reference sequence). V lost 4 bases and J 11 bases, leaving 15 bases between the germline ends. The CDR3 runs to 12 residues. The CDR3 loop reads CASSTHEGFAFF. The CDR3 DNA reads TGTGCCAGCAGCACCCACGAGGGTTTCGCTTTCTTT.

This chain links TRBV11-2 with TRBJ1-4, with 8 bases matching TRBD1. Germline lookup yields CDR1 SGHAT and CDR2 FQNNGV. The CDR3 totals 16 residues. V lost 4 bases to trimming and J lost 4 bases; unmatched junction nucleotides: 8. The CDR3 sequence: CASSSGQAPGNEKLFF. CDR3 DNA sequence: TGTGCCAGCAGCTCGGGACAGGCACCTGGTAATGAAAAACTGTTTTTT.

This clone was seen a few times. V gene TRBV5-6 combines with J gene TRBJ1-2, with TRBD1 identical over 7 bases. The V segment lost 2 bases and the J segment 6 bases; nucleotides outside the gene matches: 7. The germline V gene has CDR1 SGHDT and CDR2 YYEEEE. CDR3 length equals 14 residues. The CDR3 here is CASSLVGTEDGYTF. For the CDR3, the DNA is TGTGCCAGCAGCTTAGTAGGGACAGAGGATGGCTACACCTTC.

The chain has TRBV7-2 and TRBJ2-4; a weak D match, TRBD2 (5 bases). This CDR3 is built from 12 residues. Germline CDR1 reads SGHTA; CDR2 reads FQGNSA. V was shortened by 5 bases and J by 6 bases, with 8 bases between the two germline ends. CDR3 sequence (DNA): TGTGCCAGCAGCGCCGAGGGAAACATTCAGTACTTC. Translation gives CASSAEGNIQYF.

J is TRBJ2-7 and V is TRBV27; TRBD1 agrees at 8 bases. Germline CDR1 MNHEY, CDR2 SMNVEV (reference sequence). This CDR3 spans 14 amino acids. After removal of 5 bases from V and 7 bases from J, the junction contained 10 bases not matched to a gene. The DNA of the CDR3 is TGTGCCAGCAGTCCAAGACAGGGGTTGGGAGAGCAGTACTTC. Translation: CASSPRQGLGEQYF.

CDR3 DNA sequence: TGTGCCAGCAGCTTGGACAGGGGCGGCGAGACCCAGTACTTC. Its protein product is CASSLDRGGETQYF. The chain uses TRBV7-2 and TRBJ2-5; TRBD1 aligns across 9 bases. V lost 3 bases, J lost 5 bases, and 4 bases stayed unmatched. Germline V gene data show CDR1 as SGHTA and CDR2 as FQGNSA. The CDR3 covers 14 residues.

This clone was found once. This sequence joins TRBV25-1 and TRBJ1-6; D may be TRBD1 (6 bases). V was shortened by 3 bases and J by 5 bases, with 11 bases between the two germline ends. Germline V gives CDR1 MGHDK, CDR2 SYGVNS. There are 15 residues in the CDR3. CDR3 bases: TGTGCCAGCAGTGAGGCAGGGGCAGATAATTCACCCCTCCACTTT. Translating it yields CASSEAGADNSPLHF.

The gene calls are TRBV25-1 and TRBJ1-5, with a weak D call TRBD1 (6 bases). The CDR3 sequence is 14 residues long. The V gene's germline CDR1 is MGHDK and CDR2 SYGVNS. The V gene lost 6 bases and the J gene lost 3 bases, with 12 bases spanning the gap. This chain's CDR3 is CASRPGGDNQPQHF. The CDR3 DNA reads as TGTGCCAGCAGACCGGGGGGCGACAATCAGCCCCAGCATTTT.

V is TRBV18 and J is TRBJ2-7; 9 positions agree with TRBD1. Germline CDR1 is KGHSH and CDR2 is LQKENI. CDR3 length: 13 amino acids. The V gene end was trimmed by 2 bases and the J gene end by 5 bases; junction bases not matched to a gene: 1. The CDR3 DNA reads TGTGCCAGCTCACCAAGGACAGGGGACGAGCAGTACTTC. It codes for CASSPRTGDEQYF.

The rearrangement uses TRBV5-8 and TRBJ1-2; the D gene is possibly TRBD1 (5 bases). V was pared by 7 bases and J by 5 bases, with 18 bases between. The CDR3 contains 14 residues. Germline lookup yields CDR1 SGHTS and CDR2 YDEGEE. CDR3 sequence reads: CASLTRGIGYGYTF. CDR3 bases: TGTGCCAGCCTTACTCGGGGGATAGGGTATGGCTACACCTTC.

The chain links TRBV7-9 to TRBJ1-6, with D possibly being TRBD1 (5 bases). This CDR3 comprises 17 residues. Looked up from germline, CDR1 is SEHNR and CDR2 is FQNEAQ (reference sequence). The V end lost 5 bases, the J end lost 2 bases, and 16 bases lay between the germline ends. CDR3 sequence: CASSDGGGGTYNSPLHF. CDR3 sequence (DNA): TGTGCCAGCAGCGACGGTGGGGGGGGGACCTATAATTCACCCCTCCACTTT.

The chain joins TRBV10-3 to TRBJ1-5; D is possibly TRBD1 (6 bases). V was pared by 6 bases and J by 1 base, with 10 bases between. Germline CDR1 is ENHRY and CDR2 is SYGVKD. The CDR3 contains 14 residues. The CDR3 bases are TGTGCCATCAGGGACAGTCGGAGCAATCAGCCCCAGCATTTT. Protein product: CAIRDSRSNQPQHF.

This chain links TRBV9 with TRBJ2-5; the match to TRBD2 covers 8 bases. With V trimmed by 4 bases and J by 5 bases, 7 bases remained unmatched. The germline CDR1 and CDR2 sequences are SGDLS and YYNGEE. The CDR3 spans 14 residues. CDR3 sequence: CASSPGLVGETQYF. As DNA, the CDR3 is TGTGCCAGCAGCCCGGGACTAGTTGGTGAGACCCAGTACTTC.

This rearrangement joins TRBV7-9 to TRBJ2-6; D possibly corresponds to TRBD1 (6 bases). The V gene lost 3 bases and the J gene lost 0 bases, with 15 bases spanning the gap. CDR3 length: 18 residues. Germline-derived CDR1 and CDR2 are SEHNR and FQNEAQ (reference sequence). In nucleotides, the CDR3 is TGTGCCAGCAGCTTTGGGGCGGGCAGGGGCTCTGGGGCCAACGTCCTGACTTTC. Protein: CASSFGAGRGSGANVLTF.

Only a few counts were recorded for this clone. The chain recombines TRBV7-2 with TRBJ1-5, with unresolved D. V was pared by 3 bases and J by 11 bases, with 14 bases between. CDR3 length equals 13 residues. Germline lookup yields CDR1 SGHTA and CDR2 FQGNSA. The CDR3 loop reads CASSFTPFTAQHF. DNA for the CDR3: TGTGCCAGCAGCTTTACCCCGTTTACGGCCCAGCATTTT.

DNA for the CDR3: TGTGCCAGCAGCCCATCTAGCGGGGGGGCCGGGGAGACCCAGTACTTC. The encoded protein is CASSPSSGGAGETQYF. V usage is TRBV5-4 and J usage is TRBJ2-5, with 12 bases that match TRBD2. CDR1 is SGHNT and CDR2 is YYREEE in the germline V gene (reference sequence). The CDR3 consists of 16 residues. Unmatched junction bases numbered 9, after V lost 4 bases and J lost 5 bases. Full variable domain (outside the CDR3, taken from reference TRBV5-4 and TRBJ2-5): ETGVTQSPTHLIKTRGQQVTLRCSSQSGHNTVSWYQQALGQGPQFIFQYYREEENGRGNFPPRFSGLQFPNYSSELNVNALELDDSALYLCASSPSSGGAGETQYFGPGTRLLVL.

The chain carries TRBV5-6 and TRBJ1-6; tentatively, D is TRBD1 (6 bases). Germline CDR1 reads SGHDT; CDR2 reads YYEEEE. With 3 bases removed from V and 6 bases from J, the gap between germline ends came to 10 bases. This CDR3 spans 14 amino acids. The CDR3 region is CASSSGEGNSPLHF. In DNA, the CDR3 is TGTGCCAGCAGCTCAGGGGAAGGTAATTCACCCCTCCACTTT.

This clone has only one observation. V gene TRBV27 combines with J gene TRBJ1-2; TRBD1 matches 7 bases. Germline V gene sequence: CDR1 MNHEY, CDR2 SMNVEV (reference sequence). With 1 base clipped from V and 14 bases from J, the junction kept 16 bases outside the gene matches. This CDR3 comprises 15 residues. The CDR3 bases are TGTGCCAGCAGTTTATACCCAAGCACAGGGGCGAAGAGTACCTTC. It codes for CASSLYPSTGAKSTF.

This clone was picked up a small number of times. This sequence joins TRBV30 and TRBJ2-5; TRBD2 aligns across 8 bases. After removal of 4 bases from V and 0 bases from J, the junction contained 16 bases not matched to a gene. Germline V lookup: CDR1 GTSNPN, CDR2 SVGIG (reference sequence). The length of the CDR3 is 18 residues. CDR3 DNA: TGTGCCTGGACGAGCGAGCGGGGGTCAACTTTGTACCAAGAGACCCAGTACTTC. Residues: CAWTSERGSTLYQETQYF.

This clone was detected a few times. The chain has TRBV27 and TRBJ1-5; 9 bases match TRBD1. The CDR3 extends over 19 amino acids. Germline V lookup: CDR1 MNHEY, CDR2 SMNVEV (reference sequence). The V segment lost 5 bases and the J segment 1 base; nucleotides outside the gene matches: 15. The CDR3 nucleotides read TGTGCCAGCAGTCCCGAAACAGGGGGCCCCGGAGGGAGCAATCAGCCCCAGCATTTT. It encodes CASSPETGGPGGSNQPQHF.

The CDR3 DNA follows: TGCGCCAGCAGCCAAGAGACCAGGACTAGCGGGGGCAATGAGCAGTTCTTC. This encodes CASSQETRTSGGNEQFF. The gene calls are TRBV4-1 and TRBJ2-1, with 13 bases lining up with TRBD2. From germline, CDR1 is MGHRA and CDR2 YSYEKL. The V segment lost 0 bases and the J segment 6 bases; nucleotides outside the gene matches: 5. The CDR3 length is 17 residues.

V usage is TRBV2 and J usage is TRBJ2-7; possibly TRBD2 for D (6 bases). The CDR3 runs 12 residues. CDR1 SNHLY and CDR2 FYNNEI come from the germline V gene. Between the trimmed V and J ends, which lost 6 bases and 6 bases, there was a span of 12 bases. The CDR3 DNA reads TGTGCCAGCAGGGAGGACGGGGGCGAGCAGTACTTC. This codes for CASREDGGEQYF. Full variable domain (outside the CDR3, taken from reference TRBV2 and TRBJ2-7): EPEVTQTPSHQVTQMGQEVILRCVPISNHLYFYWYRQILGQKVEFLVSFYNNEISEKSEIFDDQFSVERPDGSNFTLKIRSTKLEDSAMYFCASREDGGEQYFGPGTRLTVT.

The V and J genes are TRBV27 and TRBJ2-3, with D unresolved. V shed 3 bases and J shed 5 bases, with 9 bases lying between them. In germline, CDR1 is MNHEY, CDR2 SMNVEV (reference sequence). The CDR3 length is 13 residues. This CDR3 reads CASSFPGVDTQYF. CDR3 nucleotides: TGTGCCAGCAGTTTCCCAGGTGTAGATACGCAGTATTTT.

This clone was observed a handful of times. V gene TRBV18 combines with J gene TRBJ1-2; possibly TRBD1 for D (6 bases). This CDR3 contains 14 residues. V lost 1 base and J 6 bases, leaving 12 bases between the germline ends. Germline V gives CDR1 KGHSH, CDR2 LQKENI. CDR3 in amino acids: CASSPLQGLDGYTF. The CDR3 nucleotides read TGTGCCAGCTCACCACTCCAGGGGCTGGATGGCTACACCTTC.